One sample yielded the 15 T cell receptor beta chains listed below, sequenced in a study of blood T cell repertoires in COVID-19. Method: immunoSEQ multiplex PCR; TCRdb's copy keeps in-frame clones and lacks some. The repertoire holds 250,000 to 300,000 clones, with more than 70% as singletons. Input material: peripheral blood. The origin of the receptors is a woman aged 40 to 50 who had recovered from COVID-19.

This chain joins TRBV6-5 and TRBJ1-3; 7 nucleotides line up with TRBD1. With 6 bases clipped from V and 0 bases from J, the junction kept 5 bases outside the gene matches. The CDR3 sequence is 15 residues long. From germline, CDR1 is MNHEY and CDR2 SVGAGI. The CDR3, as DNA: TGTGCCAGCAGCCCAGGGGGACACTCTGGAAACACCATATATTTT. Protein product: CASSPGGHSGNTIYF.

This chain joins TRBV6-1 and TRBJ2-3; D may be TRBD1 (5 bases). Germline CDR1 MNHNS, CDR2 SASEGT. This CDR3 spans 15 amino acids. V lost 3 bases and J 1 base, leaving 11 bases between the germline ends. The CDR3 DNA is TGTGCCAGCAGTGAGCAGGGTTTTCGCACAGATACGCAGTATTTT. This translates into CASSEQGFRTDTQYF.

The gene calls are TRBV12-3 or TRBV12-4 and TRBJ2-1; D call uncertain. Trimming removed 6 bases at V and 5 bases at J, with 11 bases between. CDR3 length equals 13 residues. This chain's CDR3 is CASSQNSNNEQFF. In DNA, the CDR3 is TGTGCCAGCAGCCAAAACAGTAACAATGAGCAGTTCTTC.

This clone was detected only a few times. The J gene is TRBJ1-6, the V gene TRBV11-2; no reliable D call. This CDR3 comprises 15 residues. V dropped 1 base and J dropped 5 bases, with 9 bases sitting between them. Per germline, CDR1 SGHAT and CDR2 FQNNGV. CDR3 nucleotides: TGTGCCAGCAGCTTAGGTGCGGTAGATAATTCACCCCTCCACTTT. Amino acids: CASSLGAVDNSPLHF.

This chain connects TRBV18 to TRBJ1-2; D is undetermined. Looked up from germline, CDR1 is KGHSH and CDR2 is LQKENI. The CDR3 consists of 11 residues. With 8 bases removed from V and 6 bases from J, the gap between germline ends came to 10 bases. The DNA for the CDR3 is TGTGCCAGCCCCGCGGGCAATGGCTACACCTTC. Translated, it gives CASPAGNGYTF.

The V gene is TRBV7-2, the J gene TRBJ2-3; a possible D gene is TRBD2 (5 bases). Germline CDR1 is SGHTA and CDR2 is FQGNSA. The CDR3 contains 14 residues. Trimming stripped 5 bases from V and 8 bases from J, with 17 bases between. The CDR3 sequence: CASSPQPGKGTQYF. In DNA, the CDR3 is TGTGCCAGCAGCCCCCAGCCCGGGAAGGGTACGCAGTATTTT.

J is TRBJ2-2 and V is TRBV9, with TRBD1 matching over 7 bases. Unmatched junction bases numbered 4, after V lost 7 bases and J lost 4 bases. This CDR3 spans 13 amino acids. From germline, CDR1 is SGDLS and CDR2 YYNGEE. The CDR3 nucleotides read TGTGCCAGCCAGAAGGGGGCCACCGGGGAGCTGTTTTTT. As protein: CASQKGATGELFF.

This chain links TRBV5-1 with TRBJ2-3, with TRBD2 matching 7 bases. V lost 4 bases to trimming and J lost 5 bases; unmatched junction nucleotides: 13. Germline loops: CDR1 SGHRS, CDR2 YFSETQ. The CDR3 length is 16 residues. CDR3 amino acids: CASSLPAGVFEDTQYF. The CDR3 DNA follows: TGCGCCAGCAGCCTCCCGGCGGGAGTTTTTGAAGATACGCAGTATTTT.

The chain has TRBV21-1 and TRBJ1-2. TRBV21-1 is tagged as a pseudogene. This CDR3 region has 15 residues. Here the CDR3 reads CASSNGEEPNYGYTF. CDR3 DNA sequence: TGTGCCAGCAGCAATGGGGAGGAGCCTAACTATGGCTACACCTTC.

The V call is TRBV2, the J call TRBJ2-1, with 10 positions matching TRBD2. Germline CDR1 reads SNHLY; CDR2 reads FYNNEI. Trimming cost V 3 bases and J 5 bases; bases outside gene matches: 4. The CDR3 consists of 15 residues. CDR3 protein: CASSDRTSGNNEQFF. In nucleotides, the CDR3 is TGTGCCAGCAGTGATAGGACTAGCGGAAACAATGAGCAGTTCTTC.

This chain connects TRBV10-3 to TRBJ1-2, with 10 bases lining up with TRBD1. Per the germline V gene, CDR1 is ENHRY and CDR2 is SYGVKD. J gave up 7 bases and V 2 bases, and 16 bases lay outside the gene matches. This CDR3 is 18 amino acids long. In DNA form, the CDR3 reads TGTGCCATCAGTGAGGCGGGGACAGGGGCGGGGGAGTCTATTGGCTACACCTTC. It is translated as CAISEAGTGAGESIGYTF.

The chain employs TRBV19 and TRBJ1-2; D gene uncertain. The CDR3 is 13 amino acids. CDR1 LNHDA and CDR2 SQIVND come from the germline V gene (reference sequence). The germline V and J ends were trimmed by 5 bases and 0 bases, with 7 bases remaining between them. CDR3 in amino acids: CASSSVPNYGYTF. The CDR3 bases are TGTGCCAGTAGTTCGGTACCTAACTATGGCTACACCTTC.

The rearrangement joins TRBV2 to TRBJ2-2, with 12 bases fitting TRBD2. Losses at the gene ends were 4 bases for V and 8 bases for J; bases not matched to a gene: 14. Germline CDR1 SNHLY, CDR2 FYNNEI. The CDR3 totals 18 residues. The CDR3 is CASSVRPWTSGTKGELFF. The DNA for the CDR3 is TGTGCCAGCAGTGTACGGCCGTGGACTAGCGGGACGAAAGGGGAGCTGTTTTTT.

This chain connects TRBV9 to TRBJ2-3, with a weak D call TRBD2 (5 bases). This CDR3 is 14 amino acids long. The V gene's germline CDR1 is SGDLS and CDR2 YYNGEE. V was cut by 0 bases and J by 4 bases, with 9 bases left in between. The CDR3 bases are TGTGCCAGCAGCGTAGGTGCGGGCCCAGATACGCAGTATTTT. Translation: CASSVGAGPDTQYF.

In this sample, this clone turned up many times. The chain joins TRBV2 to TRBJ2-7; the D gene is possibly TRBD2 (5 bases). The germline gives CDR1 SNHLY, CDR2 FYNNEI. The CDR3 consists of 14 residues. Trimming stripped 7 bases from V and 2 bases from J, with 15 bases between. CDR3 DNA: TGTGCCAGCACCCCTTCGACCGGGGCCTACGAGCAGTACTTC. Protein product: CASTPSTGAYEQYF. The full variable domain, in which reference TRBV2 and TRBJ2-7 provide the parts outside the CDR3, is EPEVTQTPSHQVTQMGQEVILRCVPISNHLYFYWYRQILGQKVEFLVSFYNNEISEKSEIFDDQFSVERPDGSNFTLKIRSTKLEDSAMYFCASTPSTGAYEQYFGPGTRLTVT.